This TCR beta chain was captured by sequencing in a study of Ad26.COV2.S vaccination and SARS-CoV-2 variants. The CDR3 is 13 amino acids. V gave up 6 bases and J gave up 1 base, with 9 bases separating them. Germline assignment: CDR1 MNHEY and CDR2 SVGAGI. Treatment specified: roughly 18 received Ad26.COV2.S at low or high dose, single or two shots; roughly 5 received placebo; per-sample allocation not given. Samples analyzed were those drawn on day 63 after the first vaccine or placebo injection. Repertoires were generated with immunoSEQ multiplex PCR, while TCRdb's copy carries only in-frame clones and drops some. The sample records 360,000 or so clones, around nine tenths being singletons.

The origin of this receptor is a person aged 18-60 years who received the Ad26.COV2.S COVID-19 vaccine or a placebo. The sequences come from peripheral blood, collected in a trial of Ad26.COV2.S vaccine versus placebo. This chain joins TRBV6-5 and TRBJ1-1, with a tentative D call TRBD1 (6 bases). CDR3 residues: CASRMTGNTEAFF. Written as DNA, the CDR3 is TGTGCCAGCAGAATGACAGGGAACACTGAAGCTTTCTTT.